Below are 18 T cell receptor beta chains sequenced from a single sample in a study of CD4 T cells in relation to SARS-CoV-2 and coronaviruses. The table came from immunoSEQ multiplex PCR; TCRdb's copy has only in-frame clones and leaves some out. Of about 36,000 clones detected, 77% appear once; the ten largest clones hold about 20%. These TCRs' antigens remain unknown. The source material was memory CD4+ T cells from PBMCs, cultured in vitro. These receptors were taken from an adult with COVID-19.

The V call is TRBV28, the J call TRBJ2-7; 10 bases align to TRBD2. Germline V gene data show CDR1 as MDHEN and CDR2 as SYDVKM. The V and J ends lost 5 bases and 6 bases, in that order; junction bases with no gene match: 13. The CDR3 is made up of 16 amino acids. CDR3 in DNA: TGTGCCAGCAGTGTAGTCGCGGTCACTAGCGGGACCGAGCAGTACTTC. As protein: CASSVVAVTSGTEQYF.

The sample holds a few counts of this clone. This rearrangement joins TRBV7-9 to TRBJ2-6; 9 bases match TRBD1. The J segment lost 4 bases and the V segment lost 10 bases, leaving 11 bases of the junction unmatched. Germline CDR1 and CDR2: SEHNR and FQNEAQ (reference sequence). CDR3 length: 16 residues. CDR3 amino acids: CANPDRGIPGANVLTF. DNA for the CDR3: TGTGCCAACCCGGACAGGGGAATTCCGGGGGCCAACGTCCTGACTTTC.

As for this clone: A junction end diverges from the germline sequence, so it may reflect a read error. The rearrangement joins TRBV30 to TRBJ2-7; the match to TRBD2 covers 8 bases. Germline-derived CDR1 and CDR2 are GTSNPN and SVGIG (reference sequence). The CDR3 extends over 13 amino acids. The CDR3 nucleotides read TGTGCCTGGAGCGCCCTTAGCGGGACGGGAGTCCACTTC. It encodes CAWSALSGTGVHF.

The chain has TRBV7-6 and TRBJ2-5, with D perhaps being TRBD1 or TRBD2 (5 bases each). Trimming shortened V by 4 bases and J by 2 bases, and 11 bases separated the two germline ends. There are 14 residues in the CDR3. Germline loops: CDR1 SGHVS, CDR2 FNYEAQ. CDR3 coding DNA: TGTGCCAGCAGCTCAGGGACGGCGCAAGAGACCCAGTACTTC. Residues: CASSSGTAQETQYF.

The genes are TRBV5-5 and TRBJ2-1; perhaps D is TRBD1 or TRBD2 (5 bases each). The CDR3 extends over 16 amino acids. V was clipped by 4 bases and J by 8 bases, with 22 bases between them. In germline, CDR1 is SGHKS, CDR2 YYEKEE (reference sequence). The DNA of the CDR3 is TGTGCCAGCAGCCCATACCGGGACCGCGTCCTGGATGAGCAGTTCTTC. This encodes CASSPYRDRVLDEQFF.

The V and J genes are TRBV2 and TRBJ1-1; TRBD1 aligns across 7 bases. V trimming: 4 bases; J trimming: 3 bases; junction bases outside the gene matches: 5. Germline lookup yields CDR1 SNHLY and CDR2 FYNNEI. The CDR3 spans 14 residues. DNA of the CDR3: TGTGCCAGCAGTGCGGACAGGTTCGACACTGAAGCTTTCTTT. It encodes CASSADRFDTEAFF. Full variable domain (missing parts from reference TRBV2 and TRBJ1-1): EPEVTQTPSHQVTQMGQEVILRCVPISNHLYFYWYRQILGQKVEFLVSFYNNEISEKSEIFDDQFSVERPDGSNFTLKIRSTKLEDSAMYFCASSADRFDTEAFFGQGTRLTVV.

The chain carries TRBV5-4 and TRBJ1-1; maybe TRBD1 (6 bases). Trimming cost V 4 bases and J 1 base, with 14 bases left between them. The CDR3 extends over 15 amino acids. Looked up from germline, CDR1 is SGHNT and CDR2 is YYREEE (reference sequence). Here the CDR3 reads CASSNLGQTNTEAFF. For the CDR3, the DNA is TGTGCCAGCAGCAACCTAGGACAGACGAACACTGAAGCTTTCTTT. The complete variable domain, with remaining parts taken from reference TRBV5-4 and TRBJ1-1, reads ETGVTQSPTHLIKTRGQQVTLRCSSQSGHNTVSWYQQALGQGPQFIFQYYREEENGRGNFPPRFSGLQFPNYSSELNVNALELDDSALYLCASSNLGQTNTEAFFGQGTRLTVV.

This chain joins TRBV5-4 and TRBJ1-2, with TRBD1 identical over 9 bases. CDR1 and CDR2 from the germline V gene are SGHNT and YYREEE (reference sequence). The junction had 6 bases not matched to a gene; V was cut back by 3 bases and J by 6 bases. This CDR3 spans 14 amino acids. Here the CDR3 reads CASSWGQGLNGYTF. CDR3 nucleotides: TGTGCCAGCAGCTGGGGACAGGGATTGAATGGCTACACCTTC.

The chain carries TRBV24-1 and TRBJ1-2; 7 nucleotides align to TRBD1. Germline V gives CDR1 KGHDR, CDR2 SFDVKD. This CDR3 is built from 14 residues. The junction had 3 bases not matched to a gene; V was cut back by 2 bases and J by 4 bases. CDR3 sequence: CATSDWDRFYGYTF. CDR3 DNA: TGTGCCACCAGTGATTGGGACAGATTCTATGGCTACACCTTC.

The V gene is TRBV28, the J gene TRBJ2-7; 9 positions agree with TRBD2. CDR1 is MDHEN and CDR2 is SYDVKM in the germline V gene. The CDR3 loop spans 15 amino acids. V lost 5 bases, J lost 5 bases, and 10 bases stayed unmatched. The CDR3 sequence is CASSPPGLASNEQYF. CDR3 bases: TGTGCCAGCAGTCCCCCGGGACTAGCTTCCAACGAGCAGTACTTC.

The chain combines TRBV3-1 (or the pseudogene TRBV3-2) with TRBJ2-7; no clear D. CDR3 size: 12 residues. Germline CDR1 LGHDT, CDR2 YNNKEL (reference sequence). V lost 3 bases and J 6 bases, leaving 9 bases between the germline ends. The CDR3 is CASSQGKFEQYF. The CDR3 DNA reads TGTGCCAGCAGCCAGGGGAAATTCGAGCAGTACTTC.

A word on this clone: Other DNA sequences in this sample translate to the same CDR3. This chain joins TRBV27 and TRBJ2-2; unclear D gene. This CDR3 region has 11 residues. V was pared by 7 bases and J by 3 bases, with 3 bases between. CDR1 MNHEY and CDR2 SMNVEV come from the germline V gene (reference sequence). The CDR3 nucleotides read TGTGCCAGCAAGGACACCGGGGAGCTGTTTTTT. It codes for CASKDTGELFF.

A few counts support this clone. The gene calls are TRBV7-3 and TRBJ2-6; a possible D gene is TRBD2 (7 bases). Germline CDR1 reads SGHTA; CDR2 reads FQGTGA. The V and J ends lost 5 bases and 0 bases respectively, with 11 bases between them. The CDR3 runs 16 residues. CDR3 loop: CASSLGGGSGANVLTF. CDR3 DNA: TGTGCCAGCAGCCTAGGGGGGGGCTCTGGGGCCAACGTCCTGACTTTC. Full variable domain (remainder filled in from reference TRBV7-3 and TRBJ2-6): GAGVSQTPSNKVTEKGKYVELRCDPISGHTALYWYRQSLGQGPEFLIYFQGTGAADDSGLPNDRFFAVRPEGSVSTLKIQRTERGDSAVYLCASSLGGGSGANVLTFGAGSRLTVL.

The CDR3, as DNA: TGTGCCAGCGGGAGGAGGTACGAGCAGTACTTC. This translates into CASGRRYEQYF. J is TRBJ2-7 and V is TRBV13; D might be TRBD2 (6 bases). Trimming cost V 8 bases and J 4 bases, with 9 bases left between them. The CDR3 is made up of 11 amino acids. Per germline, CDR1 PRHDT and CDR2 FYEKMQ (reference sequence).

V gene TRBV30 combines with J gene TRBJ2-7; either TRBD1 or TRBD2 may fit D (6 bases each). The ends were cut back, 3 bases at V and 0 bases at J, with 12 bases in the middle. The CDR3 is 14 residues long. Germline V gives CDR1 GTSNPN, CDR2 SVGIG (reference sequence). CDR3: CAWSLGGDSYEQYF. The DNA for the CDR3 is TGTGCCTGGAGCCTGGGGGGCGACTCCTACGAGCAGTACTTC.

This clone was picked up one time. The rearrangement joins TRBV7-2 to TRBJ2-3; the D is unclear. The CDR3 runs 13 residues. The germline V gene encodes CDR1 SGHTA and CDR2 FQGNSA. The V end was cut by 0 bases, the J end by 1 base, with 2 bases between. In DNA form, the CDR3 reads TGTGCCAGCAGCTTAGCACGCACAGATACGCAGTATTTT. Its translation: CASSLARTDTQYF.

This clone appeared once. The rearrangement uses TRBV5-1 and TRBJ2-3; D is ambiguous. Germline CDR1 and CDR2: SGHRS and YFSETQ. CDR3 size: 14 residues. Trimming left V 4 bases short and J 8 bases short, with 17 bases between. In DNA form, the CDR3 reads TGCGCCAGCAGCGAGTCCCCACAACAAGGTACGCAGTATTTT. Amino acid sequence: CASSESPQQGTQYF.

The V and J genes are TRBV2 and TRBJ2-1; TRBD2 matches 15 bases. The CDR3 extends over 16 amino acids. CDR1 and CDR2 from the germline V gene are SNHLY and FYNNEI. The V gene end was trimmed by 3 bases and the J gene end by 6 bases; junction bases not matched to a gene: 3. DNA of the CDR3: TGTGCCAGCAGTGAGAGGGGACTAGCGGGAGGCAATGAGCAGTTCTTC. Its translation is CASSERGLAGGNEQFF.